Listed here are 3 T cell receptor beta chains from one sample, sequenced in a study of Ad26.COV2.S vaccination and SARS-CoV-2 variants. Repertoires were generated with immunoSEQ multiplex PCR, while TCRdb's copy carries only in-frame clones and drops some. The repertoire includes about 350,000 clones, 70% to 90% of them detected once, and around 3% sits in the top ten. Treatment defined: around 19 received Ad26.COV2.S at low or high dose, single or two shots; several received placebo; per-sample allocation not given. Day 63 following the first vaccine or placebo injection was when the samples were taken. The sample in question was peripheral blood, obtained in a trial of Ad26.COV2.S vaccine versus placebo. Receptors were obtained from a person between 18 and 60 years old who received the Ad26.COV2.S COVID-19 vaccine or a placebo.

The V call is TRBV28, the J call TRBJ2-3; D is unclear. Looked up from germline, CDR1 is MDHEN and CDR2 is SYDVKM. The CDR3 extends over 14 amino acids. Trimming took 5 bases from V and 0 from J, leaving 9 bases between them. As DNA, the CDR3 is TGTGCCAGCAGTCGCTTAGGGAGCACAGATACGCAGTATTTT. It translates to CASSRLGSTDTQYF.

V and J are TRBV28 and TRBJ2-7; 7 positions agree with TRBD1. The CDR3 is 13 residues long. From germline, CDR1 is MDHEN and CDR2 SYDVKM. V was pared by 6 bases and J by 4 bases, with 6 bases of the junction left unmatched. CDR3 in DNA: TGTGCCAGCAGCCACAGGGGCGGTTACGAGCAGTACTTC. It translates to CASSHRGGYEQYF.

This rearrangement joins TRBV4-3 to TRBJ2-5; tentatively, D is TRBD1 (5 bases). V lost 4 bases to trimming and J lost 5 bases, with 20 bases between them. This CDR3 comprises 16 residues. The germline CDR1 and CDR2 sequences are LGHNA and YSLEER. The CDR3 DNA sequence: TGCGCCAGCAGCCCCCGGGTCGGACCAGGGTGGGAGACCCAGTACTTC. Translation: CASSPRVGPGWETQYF.